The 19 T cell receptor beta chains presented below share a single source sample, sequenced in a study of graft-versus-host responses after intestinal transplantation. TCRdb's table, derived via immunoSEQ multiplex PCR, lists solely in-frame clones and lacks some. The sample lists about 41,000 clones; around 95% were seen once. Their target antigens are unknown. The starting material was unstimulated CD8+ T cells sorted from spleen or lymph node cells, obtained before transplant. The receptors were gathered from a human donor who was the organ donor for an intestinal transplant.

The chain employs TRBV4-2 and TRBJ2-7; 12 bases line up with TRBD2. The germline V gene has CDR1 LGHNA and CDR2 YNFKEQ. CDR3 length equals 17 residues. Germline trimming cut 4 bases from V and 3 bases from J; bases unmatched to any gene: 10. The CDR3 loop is CASSPAASGGAIYEQYF. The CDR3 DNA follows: TGTGCCAGCAGCCCCGCGGCTAGCGGGGGGGCTATCTACGAGCAGTACTTC.

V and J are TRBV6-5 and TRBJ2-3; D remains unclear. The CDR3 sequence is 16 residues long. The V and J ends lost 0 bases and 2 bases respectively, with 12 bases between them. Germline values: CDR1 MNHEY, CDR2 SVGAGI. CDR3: CASSYSHPLFTDTQYF. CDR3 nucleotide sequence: TGTGCCAGCAGTTACTCCCATCCGCTTTTCACAGATACGCAGTATTTT.

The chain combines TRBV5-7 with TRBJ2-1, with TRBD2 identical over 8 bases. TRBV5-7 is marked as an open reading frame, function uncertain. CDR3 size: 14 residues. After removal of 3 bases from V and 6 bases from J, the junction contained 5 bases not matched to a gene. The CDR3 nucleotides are TGTGCCAGCAGCTCGGGACTAGAGATCAATGAGCAGTTCTTC. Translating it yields CASSSGLEINEQFF.

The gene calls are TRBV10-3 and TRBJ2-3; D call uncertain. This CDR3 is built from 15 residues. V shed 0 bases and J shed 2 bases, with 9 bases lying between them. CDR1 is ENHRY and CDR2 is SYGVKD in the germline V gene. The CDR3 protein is CAISESAIVTDTQYF. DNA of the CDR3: TGTGCCATCAGTGAGTCAGCGATCGTCACAGATACGCAGTATTTT.

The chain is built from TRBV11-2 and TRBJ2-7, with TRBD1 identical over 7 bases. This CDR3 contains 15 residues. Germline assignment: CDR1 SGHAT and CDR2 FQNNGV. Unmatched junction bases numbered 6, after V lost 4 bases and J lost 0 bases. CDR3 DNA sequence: TGTGCCAGCAGCTCCTACAGGGGATCCTCCTACGAGCAGTACTTC. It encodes CASSSYRGSSYEQYF.

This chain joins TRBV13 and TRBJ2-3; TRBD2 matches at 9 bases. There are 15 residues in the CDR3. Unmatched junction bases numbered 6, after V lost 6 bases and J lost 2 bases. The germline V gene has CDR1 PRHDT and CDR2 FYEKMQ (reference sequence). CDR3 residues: CASSSSGGFTDTQYF. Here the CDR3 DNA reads TGTGCCAGCAGTTCGAGCGGGGGGTTCACAGATACGCAGTATTTT.

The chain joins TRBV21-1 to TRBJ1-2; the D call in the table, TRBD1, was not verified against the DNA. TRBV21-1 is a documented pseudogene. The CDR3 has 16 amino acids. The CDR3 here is CASRNRGTSKGHGYTF. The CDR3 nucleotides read TGTGCCAGCAGAAACCGAGGGACAAGTAAAGGCCATGGCTACACCTTC.

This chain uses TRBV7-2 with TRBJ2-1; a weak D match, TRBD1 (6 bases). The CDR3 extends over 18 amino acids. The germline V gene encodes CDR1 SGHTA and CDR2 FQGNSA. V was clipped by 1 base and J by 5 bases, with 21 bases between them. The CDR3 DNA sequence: TGTGCCAGCAGCTTAGGACGACAGGTGGGACCCTGGAACAATGAGCAGTTCTTC. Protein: CASSLGRQVGPWNNEQFF. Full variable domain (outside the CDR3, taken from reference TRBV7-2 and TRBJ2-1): GAGVSQSPSNKVTEKGKDVELRCDPISGHTALYWYRQSLGQGLEFLIYFQGNSAPDKSGLPSDRFSAERTGGSVSTLTIQRTQQEDSAVYLCASSLGRQVGPWNNEQFFGPGTRLTVL.

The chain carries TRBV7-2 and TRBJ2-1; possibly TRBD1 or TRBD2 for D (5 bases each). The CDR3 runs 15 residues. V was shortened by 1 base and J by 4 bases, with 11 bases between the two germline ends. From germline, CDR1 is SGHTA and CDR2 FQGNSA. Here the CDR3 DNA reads TGTGCCAGCAGCTTAGGTCCCGGGGCGTACAATGAGCAGTTCTTC. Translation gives CASSLGPGAYNEQFF.

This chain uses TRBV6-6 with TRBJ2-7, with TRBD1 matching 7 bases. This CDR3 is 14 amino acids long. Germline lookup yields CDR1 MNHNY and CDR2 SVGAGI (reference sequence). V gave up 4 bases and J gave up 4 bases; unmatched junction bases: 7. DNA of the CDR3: TGTGCCAGCAGTTCACCACGACAGGGTTACGAGCAGTACTTC. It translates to CASSSPRQGYEQYF.

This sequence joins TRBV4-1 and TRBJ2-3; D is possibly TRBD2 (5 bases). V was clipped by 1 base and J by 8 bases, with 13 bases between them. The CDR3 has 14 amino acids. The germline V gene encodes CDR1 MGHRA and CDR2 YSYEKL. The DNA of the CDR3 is TGCGCCAGCAGCCAAGCCGGAGGCCCTGGTACGCAGTATTTT. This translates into CASSQAGGPGTQYF.

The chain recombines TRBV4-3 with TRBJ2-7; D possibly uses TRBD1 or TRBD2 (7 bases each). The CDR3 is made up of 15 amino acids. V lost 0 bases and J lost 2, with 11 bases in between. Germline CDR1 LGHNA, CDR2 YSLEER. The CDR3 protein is CASSQESGGAYEQYF. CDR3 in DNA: TGCGCCAGCAGCCAAGAGTCAGGGGGGGCCTACGAGCAGTACTTC.

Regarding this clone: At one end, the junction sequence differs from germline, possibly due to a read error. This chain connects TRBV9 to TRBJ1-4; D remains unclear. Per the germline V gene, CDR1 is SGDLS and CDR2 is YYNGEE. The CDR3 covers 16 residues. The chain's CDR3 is CASSPLSSLADEKLSF. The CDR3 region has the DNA TGTGCCAGCAGCCCGTTAAGCAGTTTAGCTGATGAAAAACTGTCTTTT.

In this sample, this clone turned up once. CDR3 loop: CASSEGRHTSYEQYF. The CDR3, as DNA: TGTGCCAGCAGTGAAGGCAGGCATACTTCCTACGAGCAGTACTTC. The rearrangement uses TRBV2 and TRBJ2-7; D is unclear. Germline-derived CDR1 and CDR2 are SNHLY and FYNNEI. This CDR3 has 15 amino acids. Trimming removed 1 base from V and 1 base from J, with 11 bases in between.

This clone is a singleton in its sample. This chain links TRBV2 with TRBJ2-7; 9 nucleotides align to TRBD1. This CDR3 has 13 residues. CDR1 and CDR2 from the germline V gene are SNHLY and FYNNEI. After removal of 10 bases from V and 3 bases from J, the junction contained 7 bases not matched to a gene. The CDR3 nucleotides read TGTGCCACAGACCGGGACAGGGACTACGAGCAGTACTTC. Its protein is CATDRDRDYEQYF.

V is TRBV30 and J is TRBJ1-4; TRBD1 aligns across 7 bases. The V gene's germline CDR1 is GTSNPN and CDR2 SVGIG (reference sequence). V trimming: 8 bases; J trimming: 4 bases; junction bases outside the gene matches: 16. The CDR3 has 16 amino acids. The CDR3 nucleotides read TGTGCCCAGCGCACCCTTACCGGGACAGATAATGAAAAACTGTTTTTT. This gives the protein CAQRTLTGTDNEKLFF.

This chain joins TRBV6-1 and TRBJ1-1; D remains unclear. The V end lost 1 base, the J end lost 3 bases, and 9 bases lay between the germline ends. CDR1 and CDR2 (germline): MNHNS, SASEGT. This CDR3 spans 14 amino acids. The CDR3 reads CASSEGGVYTEAFF. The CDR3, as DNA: TGTGCCAGCAGTGAAGGCGGGGTGTACACTGAAGCTTTCTTT.

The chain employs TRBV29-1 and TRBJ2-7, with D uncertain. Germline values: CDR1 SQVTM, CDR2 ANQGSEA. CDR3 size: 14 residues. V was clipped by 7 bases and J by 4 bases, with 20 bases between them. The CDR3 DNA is TGCAGCGCACACGGACCCCAAGGCCCTTACGAGCAGTACTTC. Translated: CSAHGPQGPYEQYF.

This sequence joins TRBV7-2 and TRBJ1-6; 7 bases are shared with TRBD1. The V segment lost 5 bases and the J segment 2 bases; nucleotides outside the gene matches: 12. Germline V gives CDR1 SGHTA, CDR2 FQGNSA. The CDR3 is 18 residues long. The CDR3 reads CASSRLQGRETYNSPLHF. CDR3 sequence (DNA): TGTGCCAGCAGCCGGCTACAGGGGAGGGAGACCTATAATTCACCCCTCCACTTT.